This T cell receptor beta chain is from a study of OX40 agonist ivuxolimab in advanced cancers. Overall study results and limits: Mean expanded clone counts were higher in CD8+ than CD4+ T cells.

The protocol was immunoSEQ multiplex PCR, while the TCRdb copy is restricted to in-frame clones and leaves out a portion. This sample carries 82,000 or so clones, roughly 92% of them seen once, and the ten largest clones take under 0.7%. The CDR3 has 15 amino acids. The germline V and J ends were trimmed by 4 bases and 5 bases, with 16 bases remaining between them. The V gene's germline CDR1 is MGHRA and CDR2 YSYEKL. In this sample, this clone turned up once. Its antigen is still unknown. Source: CD4+ or CD8+ T cells sorted from blood, taken in a trial of the OX40 agonist ivuxolimab. The gene calls are TRBV4-1 and TRBJ2-3, with D tentatively TRBD1 or TRBD2 (6 bases each). The receptor was derived from an adult with an advanced solid tumor such as melanoma, head and neck, liver or kidney cancer. As DNA, the CDR3 is TGCGCCAGCAGCCCGCAACGGGGGCGCAAAGATACGCAGTATTTT. Its translation: CASSPQRGRKDTQYF.